Listed below are T cell receptor beta chains from one sample, sequenced in a study of CD8 T cells in Susac syndrome. Using its own MiXCR run on the immunoSEQ multiplex PCR reads, TCRdb lists one record per CDR3 protein. This table holds roughly 70,000 distinct CDR3 sequences, over 90% found once. What was sequenced was CD4+ T cells from PBMCs. The receptors were gathered from a human donor with multiple sclerosis. CDR3s include the opening cysteine and the closing phenylalanine or tryptophan. D genes are given only for firm matches. A row's size may be missing; if present it is once, few, many or a size class.

D: NA
J: TRBJ2-1
V: TRBV24-1
size: NA
DNA: TGTGCCACTAGCCGGGACACAACGGGCAATGAGCAGTTCTTC
CDR3: CATSRDTTGNEQFF

D: NA
J: TRBJ2-7
V: TRBV12-3/TRBV12-4
size: NA
DNA: TGTGCCAGCAGCCCTACACAGTACGAGCAGTACTTC
CDR3: CASSPTQYEQYF

D: NA
J: TRBJ2-3
V: TRBV7-2
size: NA
DNA: TGTGCCAGCAGCTCCGGACTGCACACAGATACGCAGTATTTT
CDR3: CASSSGLHTDTQYF

D: NA
J: TRBJ1-2
V: TRBV3-1
size: NA
DNA: TGTGCCAGCAGCTTACAGGAGTATGGCTACACCTTC
CDR3: CASSLQEYGYTF

D: TRBD1
J: TRBJ1-6
V: TRBV18
size: NA
DNA: TGTGCCAGCTCACAGGGACAGGCGGATAATTCACCCCTCCACTTT
CDR3: CASSQGQADNSPLHF

D: NA
J: TRBJ2-1
V: TRBV3-1
size: once
DNA: TGTGCCAGCAGCCCAATGGGAGGACAGTCCTCCTACAATGAGCAGTTCTTC
CDR3: CASSPMGGQSSYNEQFF

D: TRBD1
J: TRBJ1-2
V: TRBV30
size: once
DNA: TGTGCCTGGACAGGGGGAAACTATGGCTACACCTTC
CDR3: CAWTGGNYGYTF

D: TRBD2
J: TRBJ2-3
V: TRBV29-1
size: NA
DNA: TGCAGCGTTGAAGCGGGGGGGAGGGATACGCAGTATTTT
CDR3: CSVEAGGRDTQYF

D: NA
J: TRBJ1-1
V: TRBV12-3/TRBV12-4
size: NA
DNA: TGTGCCAGCAGTCCTCCCGGGACTGAAGCTTTCTTT
CDR3: CASSPPGTEAFF

D: NA
J: TRBJ1-6
V: TRBV4-1
size: NA
DNA: TGCGCCAGCAGCCAAGGGATCTGGCCCCTCCACTTT
CDR3: CASSQGIWPLHF

D: TRBD2
J: TRBJ2-2
V: TRBV3-1
size: NA
DNA: TGTGCCAGCAGCCAAAGGCAACCTAGCGGGGCCGTCACCGGGGAGCTGTTTTTT
CDR3: CASSQRQPSGAVTGELFF

D: NA
J: TRBJ1-1
V: TRBV29-1
size: NA
DNA: TGCAGCGCAGGCACGGCAAGGGACACTGAAGCTTTCTTT
CDR3: CSAGTARDTEAFF

D: NA
J: TRBJ1-2
V: TRBV28
size: NA
DNA: TGTGCCAGCAGCACCCTCACAGGCATCTATGGCTACACCTTC
CDR3: CASSTLTGIYGYTF

D: NA
J: TRBJ2-7
V: TRBV7-9
size: NA
DNA: TGTGCCAGCAGCTTAGCTGGAGGCGACTACGAGCAGTACTTC
CDR3: CASSLAGGDYEQYF

D: NA
J: TRBJ2-1
V: TRBV3-1
size: NA
DNA: TGTGCCAGCAGCCAACTAGACGGTAATGAGCAGTTCTTC
CDR3: CASSQLDGNEQFF

D: TRBD1
J: TRBJ1-2
V: TRBV7-9
size: NA
DNA: TGTGCCAGCGCACCGACAGGGGGATCGTATAACTATGGCTACACCTTC
CDR3: CASAPTGGSYNYGYTF

D: NA
J: TRBJ2-7
V: TRBV11-3
size: NA
DNA: TGTGCCAGCAGCTTAGCCCCCGGGGAGCAGTACTTC
CDR3: CASSLAPGEQYF

D: NA
J: TRBJ1-5
V: TRBV4-1
size: NA
DNA: TGCGCCAGCAGCCAAGAAAGGAGCGGTAGCAATCAGCCCCAGCATTTT
CDR3: CASSQERSGSNQPQHF

D: NA
J: TRBJ2-5
V: TRBV3-1
size: NA
DNA: TGTGCCAGCAGCCAGTCGGACGGGGGATGGCTATCGACCCAGTACTTC
CDR3: CASSQSDGGWLSTQYF

D: NA
J: TRBJ2-1
V: TRBV18
size: NA
DNA: TGTGCCAGCTCGCCTCAAACCGGGACATTTCTCTTCGAGCAGTTCTTC
CDR3: CASSPQTGTFLFEQFF

D: NA
J: TRBJ2-5
V: TRBV15
size: NA
DNA: TGTGCCACCAAATTTCCGGGGGCAGAGACCCAGTACTTC
CDR3: CATKFPGAETQYF

D: NA
J: TRBJ2-5
V: TRBV5-1
size: NA
DNA: TGCGCCAGCAGCTTGGAGGGCCAAGAGACCCAGTACTTC
CDR3: CASSLEGQETQYF

D: NA
J: TRBJ1-2
V: TRBV2
size: NA
DNA: TGTGCCAGCAACTCCAGAGGTGGCCGCTATGGCTACACCTTC
CDR3: CASNSRGGRYGYTF

D: NA
J: TRBJ2-1
V: TRBV7-2
size: NA
DNA: TGTGCCAGCACTAGCTCCTACAATGAGCAGTTCTTC
CDR3: CASTSSYNEQFF

D: NA
J: TRBJ2-5
V: TRBV20-1
size: NA
DNA: TGCAGTGCTAGAGAGATACAGGCTGTGGAGACCCAGTACTTC
CDR3: CSAREIQAVETQYF

D: TRBD1
J: TRBJ1-5
V: TRBV19
size: NA
DNA: TGTGCCAGTAGTATGGGACAGGGCGGTCAGCCCCAGCATTTT
CDR3: CASSMGQGGQPQHF